The 25 T cell receptor beta chains reported below all come from one sample, sequenced in a study of blood T cell repertoires in COVID-19 (TCRdb year 2020). The method was the immunoSEQ multiplex PCR assay. The immuneACCESS repertoire file appears here via TCRdb, limited to in-frame rearrangements. These files lack a portion of the clones; in checked studies, under half of the deficit traces to unresolved V genes, and the cause of the others is not known. This sample gives about 160,000 clones in total; about 86% of them show up just once. The top ten hold roughly 7% of the sample. The material sequenced was peripheral blood. These receptors were collected from a man aged 45 to 65 with active or convalescent COVID-19.

V is TRBV7-2 and J is TRBJ1-4; 9 positions match TRBD1. This CDR3 region has 14 residues. Germline V gene sequence: CDR1 SGHTA, CDR2 FQGNSA. V gave up 4 bases and J gave up 8 bases; unmatched junction bases: 5. The CDR3 DNA reads TGTGCCAGCAGCTCGGGACAGGGAAGGGAAAAACTGTTTTTT. This encodes CASSSGQGREKLFF.

The chain has TRBV2 and TRBJ2-2; the D gene is possibly TRBD1 (5 bases). V was clipped by 6 bases and J by 8 bases, with 10 bases between them. The CDR3 covers 12 residues. Looked up from germline, CDR1 is SNHLY and CDR2 is FYNNEI. The CDR3 reads CASRGQSGELFF. CDR3 sequence (DNA): TGTGCCAGCAGGGGGCAGTCTGGGGAGCTGTTTTTT.

V and J are TRBV5-4 and TRBJ1-1, with D possibly TRBD1 on 6 matching bases. The V gene's germline CDR1 is SGHNT and CDR2 YYREEE (reference sequence). CDR3 size: 15 residues. The V gene lost 6 bases and the J gene lost 0 bases, with 15 bases spanning the gap. CDR3 residues: CASTPPDRLNTEAFF. The CDR3 region has the DNA TGTGCCAGCACCCCGCCAGACAGGTTGAACACTGAAGCTTTCTTT.

V usage is TRBV12-1 and J usage is TRBJ2-7; TRBD2 was called by the table and not checked on the DNA. TRBV12-1 is described as a pseudogene. CDR3 size: 17 residues. This CDR3 is CASSSPTGTSGSYEQYF. CDR3 nucleotides: TGTGCCAGCAGCTCACCTACAGGGACTAGCGGGAGCTACGAGCAGTACTTC.

CDR3 sequence: CASSPLKLYEQYF. The CDR3 coding sequence is TGCGCCAGCAGCCCGCTCAAACTATACGAGCAGTACTTC. This rearrangement joins TRBV5-1 to TRBJ2-7; D remains unclear. Trimming removed 4 bases from V and 4 bases from J, with 12 bases in between. The CDR3 runs 13 residues. Per germline, CDR1 SGHRS and CDR2 YFSETQ.

The sample holds a few counts of this clone. The chain has TRBV5-4 and TRBJ1-2, with D tentatively TRBD1 (5 bases). CDR1 and CDR2 from the germline V gene are SGHNT and YYREEE (reference sequence). This CDR3 spans 14 amino acids. Trimming took 0 bases from V and 8 from J, leaving 14 bases between them. CDR3 loop: CASSLGQFNAGYTF. The CDR3 bases are TGTGCCAGCAGCTTGGGACAGTTTAATGCGGGCTACACCTTC. Full variable domain (missing parts from reference TRBV5-4 and TRBJ1-2): ETGVTQSPTHLIKTRGQQVTLRCSSQSGHNTVSWYQQALGQGPQFIFQYYREEENGRGNFPPRFSGLQFPNYSSELNVNALELDDSALYLCASSLGQFNAGYTFGSGTRLTVV.

The chain uses TRBV24-1 and TRBJ1-2; 10 bases are a match to TRBD1. With 7 bases clipped from V and 7 bases from J, the junction kept 8 bases outside the gene matches. The CDR3 covers 14 residues. Germline CDR1 KGHDR, CDR2 SFDVKD. The CDR3 is CATSATDRGPGYTF. CDR3 DNA sequence: TGTGCCACCAGCGCCACCGACAGGGGGCCTGGCTACACCTTC.

The chain joins TRBV14 to TRBJ2-1; a weak D match, TRBD1 (6 bases). V dropped 4 bases and J dropped 0 bases, with 22 bases sitting between them. The CDR3 has 19 amino acids. Germline CDR1 SGHDN, CDR2 FVKESK. The CDR3 bases are TGTGCCAGCAGCCCACGGACAGTGAACTCCTTGAGCTCCTACAATGAGCAGTTCTTC. Translation: CASSPRTVNSLSSYNEQFF.

DNA for the CDR3: TGTGCCAGCAGTTTAGGACAGAGCTATGGCTACACCTTC. This encodes CASSLGQSYGYTF. The chain recombines TRBV12-3 or TRBV12-4 with TRBJ1-2, with D tentatively TRBD1 (5 bases). Trimming took off 1 base at V and 4 bases at J, with 7 bases between the two ends. This CDR3 is built from 13 residues.

The CDR3, as DNA: TGTGCCAGCAGCCCGAAGACTAGCGGGGGCACCTACGAGCAGTACTTC. This translates into CASSPKTSGGTYEQYF. This chain uses TRBV5-7 with TRBJ2-7, with 12 bases lining up with TRBD2. TRBV5-7 is annotated as an ORF whose role is uncertain. This CDR3 region has 16 residues. Germline trimming cut 4 bases from V and 2 bases from J; bases unmatched to any gene: 7.

In its sample, this clone was seen a few times. The DNA for the CDR3 is TGCAGTGCTAGTGGCGGCCGCGGGAGCGTCGACAATGAGCAGTTCTTC. Its translation is CSASGGRGSVDNEQFF. This rearrangement joins TRBV20-1 to TRBJ2-1, with 7 bases matching TRBD2. The CDR3 sequence is 16 residues long. V lost 3 bases, J lost 5 bases, and 13 bases stayed unmatched. Germline V gene data show CDR1 as DFQATT and CDR2 as SNEGSKA (reference sequence).

The chain is built from TRBV7-2 and TRBJ2-7, with 10 bases identical to TRBD2. The CDR3 runs 16 residues. V was clipped by 3 bases and J by 3 bases; unmatched bases: 8. Germline V gene data show CDR1 as SGHTA and CDR2 as FQGNSA. The CDR3 nucleotides read TGTGCCAGCAGCTTGGATAGCGGGGGGACCCTCTACGAGCAGTACTTC. Residues: CASSLDSGGTLYEQYF. Combining the CDR3 with reference TRBV7-2 and TRBJ2-7 gives the whole variable domain GAGVSQSPSNKVTEKGKDVELRCDPISGHTALYWYRQSLGQGLEFLIYFQGNSAPDKSGLPSDRFSAERTGGSVSTLTIQRTQQEDSAVYLCASSLDSGGTLYEQYFGPGTRLTVT.

The chain recombines TRBV29-1 with TRBJ1-1, with D tentatively TRBD1 (6 bases). Trimming took off 4 bases at V and 3 bases at J, with 15 bases between the two ends. Germline-derived CDR1 and CDR2 are SQVTM and ANQGSEA. This CDR3 has 14 amino acids. The CDR3 here is CSVVGQRRDTEAFF. The CDR3 region has the DNA TGCAGCGTTGTAGGACAGCGAAGGGACACTGAAGCTTTCTTT.

The chain joins TRBV5-1 to TRBJ2-7, with a tentative D call TRBD2 (6 bases). The CDR3 totals 15 residues. V lost 4 bases and J lost 4, with 18 bases in between. Germline CDR1 reads SGHRS; CDR2 reads YFSETQ. The CDR3 protein is CASSRFGEVIYEQYF. CDR3 coding DNA: TGCGCCAGCAGCCGTTTTGGGGAGGTCATTTACGAGCAGTACTTC.

The chain carries TRBV6-5 and TRBJ1-1; D might be TRBD1 (5 bases). CDR3 length equals 14 residues. CDR1 is MNHEY and CDR2 is SVGAGI in the germline V gene. V dropped 7 bases and J dropped 1 base, with 13 bases sitting between them. The CDR3 sequence is CASIPPGPNTEAFF. CDR3 coding DNA: TGTGCCAGCATCCCGCCAGGGCCGAACACTGAAGCTTTCTTT.

The chain joins TRBV5-8 to TRBJ2-1; 7 bases fit TRBD1. V lost 3 bases to trimming and J lost 6 bases; unmatched junction nucleotides: 3. The CDR3 has 13 amino acids. Germline values: CDR1 SGHTS, CDR2 YDEGEE. CDR3 coding DNA: TGTGCCAGCAGCTGGGGACAGCCCAATGAGCAGTTCTTC. Residues: CASSWGQPNEQFF. Full variable domain (missing parts from reference TRBV5-8 and TRBJ2-1): EAGVTQSPTHLIKTRGQQATLRCSPISGHTSVYWYQQALGLGLQFLLWYDEGEERNRGNFPPRFSGRQFPNYSSELNVNALELEDSALYLCASSWGQPNEQFFGPGTRLTVL.

The chain employs TRBV7-3 and TRBJ2-1; 9 bases line up with TRBD2. Germline CDR1 SGHTA, CDR2 FQGTGA. This CDR3 has 14 amino acids. The trim removed 2 bases at V and 10 bases at J, leaving 6 bases unmatched. The CDR3 DNA sequence: TGTGCCAGCAGCTTAGCGGGAGGGAGAGAGGAGCAGTTCTTC. This translates into CASSLAGGREEQFF.

The V and J genes are TRBV6-5 and TRBJ2-7, with TRBD1 as a possible D gene (6 bases). CDR1 and CDR2 (germline): MNHEY, SVGAGI. Trimming removed 10 bases from V and 2 bases from J, with 15 bases in between. This CDR3 has 13 amino acids. The CDR3 bases are TGTGCCACCCGAGGGGACACTACCTACGAGCAGTACTTC. Residues: CATRGDTTYEQYF.

The chain has TRBV11-3 and TRBJ2-1; D ambiguous. The CDR3 is made up of 15 amino acids. Germline CDR1 reads SGHNT; CDR2 reads YENEEA. V lost 5 bases, J lost 2 bases, and 13 bases lay in between. In nucleotides, the CDR3 is TGTGCCAGCAGCCTCGATCTTTCTACCTACAATGAGCAGTTCTTC. Its translation: CASSLDLSTYNEQFF.

This chain connects TRBV15 to TRBJ1-5, with D possibly being TRBD1 (5 bases). The V end lost 0 bases, the J end lost 0 bases, and 9 bases lay between the germline ends. The CDR3 length is 16 residues. Germline assignment: CDR1 LNHNV and CDR2 YYDKDF (reference sequence). The CDR3 DNA reads as TGTGCCACCAGCAGAGATCGGGGGGGTAGCAATCAGCCCCAGCATTTT. Translating it yields CATSRDRGGSNQPQHF.

This clone showed up just a few times. The rearrangement uses TRBV29-1 and TRBJ1-2, with 9 bases aligning to TRBD1. With V trimmed by 5 bases and J by 8 bases, 12 bases remained unmatched. CDR3 length equals 14 residues. Germline CDR1 SQVTM, CDR2 ANQGSEA. The CDR3 spells CSVQKPGQGGGYTF. In nucleotides, the CDR3 is TGCAGCGTTCAGAAACCGGGACAGGGCGGCGGCTACACCTTC.

The chain uses TRBV18 and TRBJ1-6; TRBD1 matches at 7 bases. This CDR3 has 17 amino acids. Germline CDR1 and CDR2: KGHSH and LQKENI. After removal of 1 base from V and 5 bases from J, the junction contained 8 bases not matched to a gene. The CDR3 loop is CASSPLGTGENNSPLHF. The CDR3 bases are TGTGCCAGCTCACCACTTGGAACAGGGGAGAATAATTCACCCCTCCACTTT.

The chain combines TRBV5-1 with TRBJ2-5; 7 bases match TRBD1. CDR1 SGHRS and CDR2 YFSETQ come from the germline V gene. The CDR3 runs to 14 residues. V was pared by 1 base and J by 5 bases, with 5 bases of the junction left unmatched. The CDR3 protein is CASSLLGGRETQYF. The DNA of the CDR3 is TGCGCCAGCAGCTTGTTAGGGGGCCGGGAGACCCAGTACTTC.

The chain combines TRBV6-2 or TRBV6-3 with TRBJ2-1, with D tentatively TRBD2 (6 bases). CDR1 MNHEY and CDR2 SVGEGT come from the germline V gene. Trimming removed 4 bases at V and 6 bases at J, with 16 bases between. The length of the CDR3 is 15 residues. CDR3 amino acids: CASSWVGGVGNEQFF. The CDR3 DNA sequence: TGTGCCAGCAGTTGGGTAGGAGGGGTTGGCAATGAGCAGTTCTTC.

V usage is TRBV24-1 and J usage is TRBJ2-1; D perhaps matches TRBD2 (6 bases). Trimming removed 5 bases at V and 6 bases at J, with 13 bases between. The CDR3 consists of 14 residues. CDR1 and CDR2 (germline): KGHDR, SFDVKD. The CDR3 DNA reads as TGTGCCACCAGTGGCGGGAACATCGGCAATGAGCAGTTCTTC. Translation: CATSGGNIGNEQFF.